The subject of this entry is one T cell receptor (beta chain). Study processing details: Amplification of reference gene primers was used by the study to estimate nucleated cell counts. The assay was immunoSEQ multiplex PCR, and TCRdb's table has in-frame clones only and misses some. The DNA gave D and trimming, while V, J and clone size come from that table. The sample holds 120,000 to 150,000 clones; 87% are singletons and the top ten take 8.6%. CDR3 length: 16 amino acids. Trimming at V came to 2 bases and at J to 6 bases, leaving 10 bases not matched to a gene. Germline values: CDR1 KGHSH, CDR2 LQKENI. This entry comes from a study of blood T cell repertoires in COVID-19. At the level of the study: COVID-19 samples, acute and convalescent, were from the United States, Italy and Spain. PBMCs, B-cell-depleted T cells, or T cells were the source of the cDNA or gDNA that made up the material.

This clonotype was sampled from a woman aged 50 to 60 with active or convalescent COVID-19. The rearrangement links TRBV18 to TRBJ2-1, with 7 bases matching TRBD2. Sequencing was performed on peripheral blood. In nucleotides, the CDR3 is TGTGCCAGCTCACCAAGCGGACTAGAGGAACGCAATGAGCAGTTCTTC. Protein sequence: CASSPSGLEERNEQFF.